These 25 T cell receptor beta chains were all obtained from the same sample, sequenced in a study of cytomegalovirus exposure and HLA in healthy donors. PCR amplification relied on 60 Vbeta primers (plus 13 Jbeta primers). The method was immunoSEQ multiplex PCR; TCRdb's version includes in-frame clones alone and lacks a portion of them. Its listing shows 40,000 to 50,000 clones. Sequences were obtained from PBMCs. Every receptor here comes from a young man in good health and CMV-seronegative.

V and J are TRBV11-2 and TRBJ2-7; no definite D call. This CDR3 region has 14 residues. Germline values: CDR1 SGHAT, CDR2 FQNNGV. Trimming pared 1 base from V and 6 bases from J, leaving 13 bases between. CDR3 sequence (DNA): TGTGCCAGCAGCTTAGGTCCACCGGTTCGCGAGCAGTACTTC. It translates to CASSLGPPVREQYF.

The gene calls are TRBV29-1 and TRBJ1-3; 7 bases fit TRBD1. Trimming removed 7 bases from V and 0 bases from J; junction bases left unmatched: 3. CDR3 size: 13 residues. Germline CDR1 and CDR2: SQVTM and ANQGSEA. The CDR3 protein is CSARDSSGNTIYF. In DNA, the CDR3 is TGCAGCGCCCGGGACAGCTCTGGAAACACCATATATTTT.

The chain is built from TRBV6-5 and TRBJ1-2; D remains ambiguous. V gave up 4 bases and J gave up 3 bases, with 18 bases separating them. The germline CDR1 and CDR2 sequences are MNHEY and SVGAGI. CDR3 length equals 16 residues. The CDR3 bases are TGTGCCAGCAGTTCCCTCCTTCCAGACTCACACTATGGCTACACCTTC. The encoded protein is CASSSLLPDSHYGYTF.

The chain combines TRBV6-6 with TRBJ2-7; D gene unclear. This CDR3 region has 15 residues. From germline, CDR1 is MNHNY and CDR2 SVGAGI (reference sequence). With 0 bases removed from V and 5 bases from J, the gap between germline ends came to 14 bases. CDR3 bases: TGTGCCAGCAGTTACTCGACTGGTACTATCAACGAGCAGTACTTC. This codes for CASSYSTGTINEQYF.

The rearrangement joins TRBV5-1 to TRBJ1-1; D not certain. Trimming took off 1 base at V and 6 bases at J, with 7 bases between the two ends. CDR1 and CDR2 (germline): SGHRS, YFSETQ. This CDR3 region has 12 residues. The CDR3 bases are TGCGCCAGCAGCTTGAGAGAATCTGAAGCTTTCTTT. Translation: CASSLRESEAFF.

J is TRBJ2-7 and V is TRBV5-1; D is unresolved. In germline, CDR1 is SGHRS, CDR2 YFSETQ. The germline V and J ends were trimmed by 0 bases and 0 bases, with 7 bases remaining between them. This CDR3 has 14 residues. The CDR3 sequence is CASSLESHSYEQYF. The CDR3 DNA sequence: TGCGCCAGCAGCTTGGAGTCACACTCCTACGAGCAGTACTTC.

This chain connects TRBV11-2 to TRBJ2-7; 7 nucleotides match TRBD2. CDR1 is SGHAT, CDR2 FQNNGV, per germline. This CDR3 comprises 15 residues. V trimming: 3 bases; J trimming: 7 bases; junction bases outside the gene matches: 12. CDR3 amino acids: CASSFGRDYSMEQYF. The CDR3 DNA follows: TGTGCCAGCAGCTTCGGTCGGGACTACTCTATGGAGCAGTACTTC.

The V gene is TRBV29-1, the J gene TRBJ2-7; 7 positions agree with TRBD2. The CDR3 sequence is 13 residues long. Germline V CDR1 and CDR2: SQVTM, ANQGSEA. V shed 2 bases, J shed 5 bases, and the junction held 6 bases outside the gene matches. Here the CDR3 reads CSVEILADDEQYF. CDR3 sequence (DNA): TGCAGCGTTGAAATCCTAGCGGATGACGAGCAGTACTTC.

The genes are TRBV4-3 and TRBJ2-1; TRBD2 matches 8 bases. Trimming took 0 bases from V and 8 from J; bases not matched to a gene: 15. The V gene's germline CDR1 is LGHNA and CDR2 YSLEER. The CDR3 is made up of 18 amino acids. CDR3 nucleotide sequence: TGCGCCAGCAGCCAAGAGGATTCCCACGGGAGGGCCGTTTATGAGCAGTTCTTC. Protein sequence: CASSQEDSHGRAVYEQFF.

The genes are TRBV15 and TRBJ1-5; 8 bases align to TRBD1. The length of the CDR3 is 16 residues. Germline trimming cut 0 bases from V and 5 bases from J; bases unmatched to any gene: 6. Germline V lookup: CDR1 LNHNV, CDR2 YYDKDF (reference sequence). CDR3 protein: CATSRDRGQGDQPQHF. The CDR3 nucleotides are TGTGCCACCAGCAGAGATCGAGGACAGGGAGATCAGCCCCAGCATTTT.

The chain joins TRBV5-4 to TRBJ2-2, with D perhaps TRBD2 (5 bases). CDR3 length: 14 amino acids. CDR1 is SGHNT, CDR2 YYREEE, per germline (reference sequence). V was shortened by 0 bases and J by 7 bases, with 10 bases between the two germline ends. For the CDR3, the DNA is TGTGCCAGCAGCTTGGGGCTAGCAGTCGGGGAGCTGTTTTTT. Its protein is CASSLGLAVGELFF.

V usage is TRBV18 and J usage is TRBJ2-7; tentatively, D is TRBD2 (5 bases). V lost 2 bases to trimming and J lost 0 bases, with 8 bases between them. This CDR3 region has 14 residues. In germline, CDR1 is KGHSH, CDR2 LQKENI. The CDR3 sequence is CASSPSGASYEQYF. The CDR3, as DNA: TGTGCCAGCTCACCAAGCGGAGCCTCCTACGAGCAGTACTTC. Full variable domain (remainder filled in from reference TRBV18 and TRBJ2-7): NAGVMQNPRHLVRRRGQEARLRCSPMKGHSHVYWYRQLPEEGLKFMVYLQKENIIDESGMPKERFSAEFPKEGPSILRIQQVVRGDSAAYFCASSPSGASYEQYFGPGTRLTVT.

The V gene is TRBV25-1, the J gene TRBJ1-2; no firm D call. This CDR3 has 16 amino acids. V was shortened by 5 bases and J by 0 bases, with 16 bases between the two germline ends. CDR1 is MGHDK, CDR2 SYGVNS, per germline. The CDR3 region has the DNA TGTGCCAGCAGTTTCGCCTCGTCAGTATCTAACTATGGCTACACCTTC. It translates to CASSFASSVSNYGYTF.

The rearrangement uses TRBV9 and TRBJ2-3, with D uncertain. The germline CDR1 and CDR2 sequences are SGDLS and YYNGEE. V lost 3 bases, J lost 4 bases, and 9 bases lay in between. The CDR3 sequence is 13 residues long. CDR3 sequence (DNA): TGTGCCAGCAGCGGGGCCTCCGCAGATACGCAGTATTTT. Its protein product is CASSGASADTQYF.

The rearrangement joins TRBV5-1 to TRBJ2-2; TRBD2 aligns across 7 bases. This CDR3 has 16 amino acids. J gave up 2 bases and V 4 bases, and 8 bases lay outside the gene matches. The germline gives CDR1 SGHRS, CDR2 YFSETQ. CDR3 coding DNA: TGCGCCAGCAGCATGACGGCGGGGGTAAACACCGGGGAGCTGTTTTTT. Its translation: CASSMTAGVNTGELFF.

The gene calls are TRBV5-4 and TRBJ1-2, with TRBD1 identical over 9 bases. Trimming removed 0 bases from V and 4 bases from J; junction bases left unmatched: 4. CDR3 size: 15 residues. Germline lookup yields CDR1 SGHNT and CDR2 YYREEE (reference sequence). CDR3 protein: CASSLGDRVGYGYTF. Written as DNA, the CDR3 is TGTGCCAGCAGCTTGGGGGACAGGGTTGGCTATGGCTACACCTTC.

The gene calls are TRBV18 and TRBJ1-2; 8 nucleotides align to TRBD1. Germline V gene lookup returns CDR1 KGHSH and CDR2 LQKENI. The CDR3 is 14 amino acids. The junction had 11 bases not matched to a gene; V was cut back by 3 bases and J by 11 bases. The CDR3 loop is CASSPRTGSIRYTF. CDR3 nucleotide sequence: TGTGCCAGCTCACCCAGGACAGGGAGTATTCGATACACCTTC. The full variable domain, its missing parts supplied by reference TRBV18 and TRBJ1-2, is NAGVMQNPRHLVRRRGQEARLRCSPMKGHSHVYWYRQLPEEGLKFMVYLQKENIIDESGMPKERFSAEFPKEGPSILRIQQVVRGDSAAYFCASSPRTGSIRYTFGSGTRLTVV.

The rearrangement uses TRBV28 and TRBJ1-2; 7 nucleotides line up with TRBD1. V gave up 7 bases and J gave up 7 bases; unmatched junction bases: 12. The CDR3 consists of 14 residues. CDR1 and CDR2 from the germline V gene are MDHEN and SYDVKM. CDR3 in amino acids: CASIPSEGAGGYTF. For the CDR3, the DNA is TGTGCCAGCATCCCCTCTGAGGGGGCCGGTGGCTACACCTTC.

This CDR3 is CSPTGQGDNEQFF. The CDR3 DNA reads TGCAGCCCCACGGGACAGGGAGACAATGAGCAGTTCTTC. The chain links TRBV29-1 to TRBJ2-1, with TRBD1 matching over 9 bases. The CDR3 runs to 13 residues. Losses at the gene ends were 8 bases for V and 5 bases for J; bases not matched to a gene: 7. Germline CDR1 SQVTM, CDR2 ANQGSEA.

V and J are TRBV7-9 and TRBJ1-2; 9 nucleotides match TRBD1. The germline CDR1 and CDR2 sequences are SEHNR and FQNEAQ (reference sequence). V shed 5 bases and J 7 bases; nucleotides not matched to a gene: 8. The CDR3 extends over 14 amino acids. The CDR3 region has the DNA TGTGCCAGCAGCACGGACAGGGGCGGGGGTGGCTACACCTTC. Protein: CASSTDRGGGGYTF.

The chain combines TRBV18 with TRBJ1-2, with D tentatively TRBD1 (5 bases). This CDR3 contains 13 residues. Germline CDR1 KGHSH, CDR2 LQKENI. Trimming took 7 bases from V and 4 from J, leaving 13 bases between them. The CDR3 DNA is TGTGCCAGCTTTTCGACAGATTTCTATGGCTACACCTTC. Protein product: CASFSTDFYGYTF.

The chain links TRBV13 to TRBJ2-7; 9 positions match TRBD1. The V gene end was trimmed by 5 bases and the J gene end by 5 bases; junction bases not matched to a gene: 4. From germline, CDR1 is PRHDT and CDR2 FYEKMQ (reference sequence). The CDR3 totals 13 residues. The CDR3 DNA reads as TGTGCCAGCAGCCGGACAGGGGCCCACGAGCAGTACTTC. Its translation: CASSRTGAHEQYF.

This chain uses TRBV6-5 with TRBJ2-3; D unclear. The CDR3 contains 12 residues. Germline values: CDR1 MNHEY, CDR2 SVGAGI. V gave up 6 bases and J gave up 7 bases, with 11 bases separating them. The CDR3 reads CASRPHGHTQYF. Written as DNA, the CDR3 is TGTGCCAGCAGGCCTCACGGTCATACGCAGTATTTT.

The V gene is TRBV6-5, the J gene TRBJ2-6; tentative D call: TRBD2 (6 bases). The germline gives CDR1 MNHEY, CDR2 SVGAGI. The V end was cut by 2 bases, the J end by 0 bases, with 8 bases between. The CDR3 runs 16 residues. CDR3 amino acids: CASSYGRNSGANVLTF. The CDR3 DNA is TGTGCCAGCAGTTACGGGAGGAACTCTGGGGCCAACGTCCTGACTTTC.

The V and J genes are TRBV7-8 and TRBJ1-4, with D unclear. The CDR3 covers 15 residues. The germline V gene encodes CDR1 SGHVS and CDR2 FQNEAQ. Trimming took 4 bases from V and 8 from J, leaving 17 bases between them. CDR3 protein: CASSSEEAIWEKLFF. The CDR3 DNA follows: TGTGCCAGCAGCTCTGAGGAGGCGATCTGGGAAAAACTGTTTTTT.